This T cell receptor (beta chain) was recovered during a study of OX40 agonist ivuxolimab in advanced cancers. Overall study context: Among those treated, three patients had partial responses, one with hepatocellular carcinoma and two with cutaneous melanoma.

Unmatched junction bases numbered 9, after V lost 4 bases and J lost 4 bases. Germline assignment: CDR1 ENHRY and CDR2 SYGVKD. The CDR3 loop spans 16 amino acids. As to this clone: Its specificity is unknown.

Exclusion applied to patients with autoimmune disease history or systemic immunosuppression. Profiling relied on immunoSEQ multiplex PCR, and the TCRdb table lists in-frame clones only, not all of them. There are approximately 61,000 clones in the sample; around nine tenths occur only once, and more than 15% lies in the top ten. Study-level findings and limits: Among the least clonally expanded were partial responders at 0.1-3.0 mg/kg. Expanded clones belonging to CD8+ T cells outnumbered, on average, those of CD4+.

The clonotype originates from an adult with an advanced solid tumor such as melanoma, head and neck, liver or kidney cancer. The sequences come from CD4+ or CD8+ T cells sorted from blood, collected in a trial of the OX40 agonist ivuxolimab. The V and J genes are TRBV10-3 and TRBJ2-1; TRBD2 agrees at 8 bases. The CDR3 DNA reads as TGTGCCATCAGTGCGGCTAGCGGGTCCGGTTACAATGAGCAGTTCTTC. This sequence encodes CAISAASGSGYNEQFF.